Below, 26 T cell receptor beta chains from the same sample are listed, as sequenced in a study of T cell repertoires in cytomegalovirus infection. What these receptors recognize is not known. TCRdb re-derived calls from the reads in MiXCR, one entry per CDR3 protein. Of hundreds of thousands of distinct CDR3 sequences detected, 33% appear once; the ten largest clones hold around a sixth. The sequencing here drew on cultured PBMCs, taken from culture after CMV antigen stimulation. The receptors were sampled from a human donor in good health (CMV status not recorded). Some clones in this sample may be carry-over from other donors' samples.

Of note for this clonotype: At one boundary the junction diverges from the germline segment, which might be a read error. The V call is TRBV6-2 or TRBV6-3, the J call TRBJ1-2, with 9 bases matching TRBD1. This CDR3 contains 14 residues. Looked up from germline, CDR1 is MNHEY and CDR2 is SVGEGT. This chain's CDR3 is CASSSTGGNYGYNF. The DNA for the CDR3 is TGTGCCAGCAGTTCGACAGGGGGAAACTATGGCTACAACTTC.

V is TRBV27 and J is TRBJ2-4, with a possible D match to TRBD1 (7 bases). Germline loops: CDR1 MNHEY, CDR2 SMNVEV (reference sequence). Trimming removed 7 bases from V and 12 bases from J, with 25 bases in between. CDR3 size: 15 residues. For the CDR3, the DNA is TGTGCCAGCAAACCATACGCGGGACAGACCCATCCTCAGTACTTC. Translated: CASKPYAGQTHPQYF.

This chain joins TRBV24-1 and TRBJ2-2; D gene unclear. Deletions cut 3 bases from V and 1 base from J, with 5 bases between. Germline V gene lookup returns CDR1 KGHDR and CDR2 SFDVKD. The CDR3 length is 14 residues. DNA of the CDR3: TGTGCCACCAGTGATCAGGAGAACACCGGGGAGCTGTTTTTT. It yields the protein CATSDQENTGELFF.

With regard to this clonotype: An end of the junction differs from the germline gene, which may be a read error. The chain carries TRBV4-2 and TRBJ2-7; the match to TRBD2 covers 9 bases. The CDR3 extends over 14 amino acids. Germline V gene lookup returns CDR1 LGHNA and CDR2 YNFKEQ. CDR3: CASSRRTSDYEQYF. CDR3 nucleotides: TGTGCCAGTAGCCGCCGGACTAGCGACTACGAGCAGTACTTC.

A few counts support this clonotype. The chain recombines TRBV12-3 or TRBV12-4 with TRBJ1-4; tentatively, D is TRBD1 (5 bases). This CDR3 has 14 amino acids. Deletions cut 5 bases from V and 7 bases from J, with 14 bases between. The CDR3 protein is CASSLGRGVEKLFF. CDR3 DNA: TGTGCCAGCAGTCTCGGCCGGGGGGTTGAAAAACTGTTTTTT.

This clonotype was recorded a few times. This chain uses TRBV12-5 with TRBJ2-4; 7 nucleotides align to TRBD1. The CDR3 extends over 15 amino acids. V gave up 2 bases and J gave up 7 bases; unmatched junction bases: 8. The germline V gene has CDR1 LGHNT and CDR2 FRNRAP. CDR3 sequence: CASGLQDRAGNIQYF. The CDR3 DNA sequence: TGTGCTAGTGGTTTGCAAGACAGGGCAGGGAACATTCAGTACTTC. Filled out from reference TRBV12-5 and TRBJ2-4, the complete variable domain reads DARVTQTPRHKVTEMGQEVTMRCQPILGHNTVFWYRQTMMQGLELLAYFRNRAPLDDSGMPKDRFSAEMPDATLATLKIQPSEPRDSAVYFCASGLQDRAGNIQYFGAGTRLSVL.

The V and J genes are TRBV4-1 and TRBJ2-3, with D perhaps matching TRBD2 (6 bases). Per the germline V gene, CDR1 is MGHRA and CDR2 is YSYEKL. V was clipped by 3 bases and J by 2 bases, with 9 bases between them. The CDR3 runs to 14 residues. This CDR3 is CASSQTSNTDTQYF. The DNA for the CDR3 is TGCGCCAGCAGCCAGACTAGTAACACAGATACGCAGTATTTT.

This clonotype was counted ten times or more. V gene TRBV7-8 combines with J gene TRBJ2-6, with TRBD1 as a possible D gene (6 bases). This CDR3 is built from 15 residues. Per the germline V gene, CDR1 is SGHVS and CDR2 is FQNEAQ. V lost 8 bases, J lost 2 bases, and 13 bases lay in between. CDR3 sequence reads: CASHINRAGANVLTF. The CDR3 nucleotides are TGTGCCAGCCATATAAACAGGGCTGGGGCCAACGTCCTGACTTTC.

The chain has TRBV5-4 and TRBJ1-2, with 11 bases lining up with TRBD1. Losses at the gene ends were 0 bases for V and 6 bases for J; bases not matched to a gene: 4. Germline V gene sequence: CDR1 SGHNT, CDR2 YYREEE (reference sequence). The length of the CDR3 is 15 residues. DNA of the CDR3: TGTGCCAGCAGCTTGGGCCGGGACAGGGGGGATGGCTACACCTTC. Translated: CASSLGRDRGDGYTF.

This clonotype has just a few counts. J is TRBJ2-7 and V is TRBV30; perhaps TRBD2 as D (5 bases). This CDR3 comprises 12 residues. V was cut by 3 bases and J by 2 bases, with 8 bases left in between. Germline CDR1 reads GTSNPN; CDR2 reads SVGIG (reference sequence). For the CDR3, the DNA is TGTGCCTGGAGACGGGGAACCTACGAGCAGTACTTC. Translation: CAWRRGTYEQYF.

Only a few counts were recorded for this clonotype. This rearrangement joins TRBV20-1 to TRBJ1-4; 9 bases map to TRBD1. Germline V lookup: CDR1 DFQATT, CDR2 SNEGSKA (reference sequence). V trimming: 6 bases; J trimming: 5 bases; junction bases outside the gene matches: 13. The CDR3 length is 16 residues. CDR3 in DNA: TGCAGTGCCTCTTCCGGGACAGGGAGGAACAATGAAAAACTGTTTTTT. Protein product: CSASSGTGRNNEKLFF.

In this sample, this clonotype turned up a few times. The chain is built from TRBV7-6 and TRBJ2-1; D is possibly TRBD1 or TRBD2 (5 bases each). V shed 5 bases and J shed 1 base, with 21 bases lying between them. Germline loops: CDR1 SGHVS, CDR2 FNYEAQ. This CDR3 has 18 amino acids. The CDR3 region is CASSPAGRIVVSYNEQFF. The CDR3, as DNA: TGTGCCAGCAGCCCAGCAGGGAGAATAGTAGTTTCCTACAATGAGCAGTTCTTC.

The chain combines TRBV5-1 with TRBJ1-5, with 9 bases matching TRBD1. V lost 5 bases and J lost 6; bases outside the gene matches: 6. This CDR3 has 14 residues. Germline CDR1 and CDR2: SGHRS and YFSETQ. The CDR3 reads CASSRTGGTQPQHF. CDR3 DNA sequence: TGCGCCAGCAGTAGAACAGGGGGCACTCAGCCCCAGCATTTT.

This clonotype was observed a few times. The V gene is TRBV5-6, the J gene TRBJ2-1; a weak D match, TRBD2 (6 bases). V was cut by 4 bases and J by 2 bases, with 13 bases left in between. Germline CDR1 reads SGHDT; CDR2 reads YYEEEE. The CDR3 consists of 15 residues. The CDR3 protein is CASSPRDFTYNEQFF. The CDR3 DNA reads as TGTGCCAGCAGCCCCCGGGACTTTACCTACAATGAGCAGTTCTTC. Full variable domain (rest looked up from reference TRBV5-6 and TRBJ2-1): DAGVTQSPTHLIKTRGQQVTLRCSPKSGHDTVSWYQQALGQGPQFIFQYYEEEERQRGNFPDRFSGHQFPNYSSELNVNALLLGDSALYLCASSPRDFTYNEQFFGPGTRLTVL.

This clonotype was seen a handful of times. V and J are TRBV7-9 and TRBJ2-1; D assignment may be TRBD1 or TRBD2 (5 bases each). Trimming took 1 base from V and 8 from J, leaving 9 bases between them. Per the germline V gene, CDR1 is SEHNR and CDR2 is FQNEAQ (reference sequence). The CDR3 sequence is 13 residues long. In DNA, the CDR3 is TGTGCCAGCAGCTTAGTCCGGGACGATGAGCAGTTCTTC. Translation gives CASSLVRDDEQFF.

This clonotype was counted between two and nine times. The genes are TRBV19 and TRBJ1-1; weak D call: TRBD1 (6 bases). CDR3 length: 15 residues. Trimming took off 8 bases at V and 1 base at J, with 17 bases between the two ends. The germline V gene has CDR1 LNHDA and CDR2 SQIVND (reference sequence). CDR3: CASEEGGASNTEAFF. CDR3 bases: TGTGCCAGTGAAGAGGGGGGTGCATCGAACACTGAAGCTTTCTTT.

The CDR3 loop is CSARDGGPTSGSTYDGQYF. Written as DNA, the CDR3 is TGCAGTGCTAGAGACGGGGGTCCGACTAGCGGGAGCACCTACGATGGGCAGTACTTC. This chain connects TRBV20-1 to TRBJ2-7; 12 positions agree with TRBD2. Germline V lookup: CDR1 DFQATT, CDR2 SNEGSKA (reference sequence). Unmatched junction bases numbered 21, after V lost 0 bases and J lost 9 bases. The CDR3 loop spans 19 amino acids.

The V gene is TRBV5-1, the J gene TRBJ2-6; TRBD1 aligns across 10 bases. The CDR3 length is 20 residues. Germline values: CDR1 SGHRS, CDR2 YFSETQ. Trimming at V came to 3 bases and at J to 1 base, leaving 13 bases not matched to a gene. The CDR3 here is CASSWNTRDRGSSGANVLTF. CDR3 bases: TGCGCCAGCAGCTGGAATACCCGGGACAGGGGATCTTCTGGGGCCAACGTCCTGACTTTC.

This chain connects TRBV12-3 or TRBV12-4 to TRBJ1-4; D call uncertain. The CDR3 covers 12 residues. Trimming took 5 bases from V and 4 from J, leaving 5 bases between them. The CDR3: CASSPINEKLFF. The CDR3 DNA reads TGTGCCAGCAGTCCCATTAATGAAAAACTGTTTTTT.

Remarks on this clonotype: One end of the junction fails to match germline, which may point to a read error. The chain combines TRBV12-3 or TRBV12-4 with TRBJ2-3; 10 bases match TRBD2. There are 15 residues in the CDR3. CDR3 region: CAGSFLAGVTDTQYF. The CDR3 DNA sequence: TGTGCCGGCAGTTTCCTAGCGGGAGTAACAGATACGCAGTATTTT.

This chain connects TRBV5-8 to TRBJ1-6; D unresolved. Germline CDR1 and CDR2: SGHTS and YDEGEE. The V end lost 0 bases, the J end lost 2 bases, and 6 bases lay between the germline ends. This CDR3 has 15 amino acids. The CDR3 DNA sequence: TGTGCCAGCAGCTTGGGATGGCCCTATAATTCACCCCTCCACTTT. Amino acid sequence: CASSLGWPYNSPLHF.

This clonotype was found a few times. The chain joins TRBV20-1 to TRBJ1-2; 7 bases are shared with TRBD1. This CDR3 has 17 residues. Germline values: CDR1 DFQATT, CDR2 SNEGSKA (reference sequence). With V trimmed by 3 bases and J by 0 bases, 13 bases remained unmatched. The CDR3 spells CSARAFATGWPNYGYTF. CDR3 DNA sequence: TGCAGTGCTAGGGCGTTCGCGACAGGGTGGCCTAACTATGGCTACACCTTC.

The rearrangement uses TRBV10-1 and TRBJ1-1; no reliable D call. The CDR3 runs to 15 residues. Trimming pared 2 bases from V and 1 base from J, leaving 11 bases between. Germline V lookup: CDR1 WNHNN, CDR2 SYGVQD (reference sequence). The CDR3 nucleotides are TGCGCCAGCAGTGAGGAGAAGGGTCCGAACACTGAAGCTTTCTTT. Protein sequence: CASSEEKGPNTEAFF.

The chain links TRBV2 to TRBJ1-1; 9 positions match TRBD1. Germline CDR1 is SNHLY and CDR2 is FYNNEI. Germline trimming cut 5 bases from V and 5 bases from J; bases unmatched to any gene: 6. The CDR3 is 14 residues long. CDR3 sequence (DNA): TGTGCCAGCAGTAAACAGGGGGCAGGAACTGAAGCTTTCTTT. Its protein is CASSKQGAGTEAFF.

In its sample, this clonotype was seen many times. V usage is TRBV7-8 and J usage is TRBJ2-1; 7 positions match TRBD2. The CDR3 covers 19 residues. V was clipped by 5 bases and J by 0 bases; unmatched bases: 16. Germline-derived CDR1 and CDR2 are SGHVS and FQNEAQ. CDR3 in amino acids: CASSIWTGWEGSSYNEQFF. CDR3 DNA sequence: TGTGCCAGCAGCATATGGACTGGGTGGGAGGGAAGCTCCTACAATGAGCAGTTCTTC.

A few counts support this clonotype. The chain links TRBV19 to TRBJ2-3; D not resolved. There are 15 residues in the CDR3. CDR1 is LNHDA, CDR2 SQIVND, per germline (reference sequence). With 1 base removed from V and 6 bases from J, the gap between germline ends came to 14 bases. For the CDR3, the DNA is TGTGCCAGTAGTATAGCCTCATCGGGCGTCGATACGCAGTATTTT. This translates into CASSIASSGVDTQYF.